The clone carrying this TCR beta chain was seen just once. In the original analysis: By means of reference gene primer amplification, nucleated cell counts were estimated. This table comes from immunoSEQ multiplex PCR, and its TCRdb copy is limited to in-frame clones, with some not included. V, J and clone size derive from that table, while D and trimming were established from the DNA sequence. The top ten clones hold roughly 13% of a sample with more than 150,000 clones, roughly 80% of them seen once. The CDR3 is 14 amino acids. Per germline, CDR1 LGHDT and CDR2 YNNKEL (reference sequence). J lost 6 bases, V lost 6 bases, and 9 bases had no gene match. This sample is part of a study of blood T cell repertoires in COVID-19. The wider study: The samples span acute and convalescent COVID-19 from the United States, Italy and Spain. Sources were T cells, B-cell-depleted T cells, or PBMCs; the material itself was cDNA or gDNA.

Source material: peripheral blood. This receptor was obtained from a man aged 18 to 35 with active or convalescent COVID-19. The chain recombines TRBV3-1 (or the pseudogene TRBV3-2) with TRBJ1-2; TRBD1 matches at 8 bases. The CDR3 DNA is TGTGCCAGCAGTATACTCAGGGGGCGGAATGGCTACACCTTC. Its protein is CASSILRGRNGYTF.